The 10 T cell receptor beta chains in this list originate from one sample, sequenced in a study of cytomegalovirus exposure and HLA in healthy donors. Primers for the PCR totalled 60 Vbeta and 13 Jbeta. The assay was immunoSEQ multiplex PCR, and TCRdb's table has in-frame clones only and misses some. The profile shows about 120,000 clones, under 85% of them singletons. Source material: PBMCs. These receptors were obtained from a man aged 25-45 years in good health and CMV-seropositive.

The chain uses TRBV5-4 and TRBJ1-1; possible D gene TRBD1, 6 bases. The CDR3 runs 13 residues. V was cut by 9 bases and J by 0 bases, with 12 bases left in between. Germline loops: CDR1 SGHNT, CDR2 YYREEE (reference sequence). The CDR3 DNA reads TGTGCCATACGGACAGACATGAACACTGAAGCTTTCTTT. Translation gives CAIRTDMNTEAFF.

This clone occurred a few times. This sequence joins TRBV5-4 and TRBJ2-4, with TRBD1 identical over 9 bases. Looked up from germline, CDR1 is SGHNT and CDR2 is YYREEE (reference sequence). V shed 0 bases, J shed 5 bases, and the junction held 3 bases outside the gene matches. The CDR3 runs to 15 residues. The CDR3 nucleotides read TGTGCCAGCAGCTTGGATCACAGGGGGCAAAACATTCAGTACTTC. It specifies CASSLDHRGQNIQYF.

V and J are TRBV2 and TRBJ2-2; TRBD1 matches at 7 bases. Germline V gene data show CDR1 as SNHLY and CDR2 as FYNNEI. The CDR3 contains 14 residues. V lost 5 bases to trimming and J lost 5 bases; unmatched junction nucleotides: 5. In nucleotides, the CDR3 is TGTGCCAGCAGTACAGGGGCCGGGACCGGGGAGCTGTTTTTT. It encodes CASSTGAGTGELFF.

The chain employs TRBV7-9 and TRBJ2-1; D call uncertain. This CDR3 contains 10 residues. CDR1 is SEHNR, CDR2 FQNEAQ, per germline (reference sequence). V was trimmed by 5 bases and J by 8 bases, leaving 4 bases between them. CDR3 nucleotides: TGTGCCAGCAGCCAGTATGAGCAGTTCTTC. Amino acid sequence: CASSQYEQFF.

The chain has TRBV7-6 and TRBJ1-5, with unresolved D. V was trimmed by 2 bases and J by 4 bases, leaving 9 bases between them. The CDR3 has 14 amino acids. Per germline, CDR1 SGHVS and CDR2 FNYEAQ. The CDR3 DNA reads TGTGCCAGCAGCTTACGGGGTGGAAATCAGCCCCAGCATTTT. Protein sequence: CASSLRGGNQPQHF. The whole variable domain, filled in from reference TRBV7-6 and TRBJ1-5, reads GAGVSQSPRYKVTKRGQDVALRCDPISGHVSLYWYRQALGQGPEFLTYFNYEAQQDKSGLPNDRFSAERPEGSISTLTIQRTEQRDSAMYRCASSLRGGNQPQHFGDGTRLSIL.

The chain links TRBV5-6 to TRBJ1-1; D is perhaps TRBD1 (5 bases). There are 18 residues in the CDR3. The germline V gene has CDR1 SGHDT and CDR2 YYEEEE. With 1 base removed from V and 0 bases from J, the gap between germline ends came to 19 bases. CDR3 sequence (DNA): TGTGCCAGCAGCTTGCGAAAGGGGTGGCCCTTTTTGAACACTGAAGCTTTCTTT. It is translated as CASSLRKGWPFLNTEAFF.

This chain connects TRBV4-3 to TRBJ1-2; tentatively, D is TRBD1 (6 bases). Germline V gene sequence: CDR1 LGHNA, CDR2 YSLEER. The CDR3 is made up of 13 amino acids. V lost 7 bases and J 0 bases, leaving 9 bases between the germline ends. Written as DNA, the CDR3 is TGCGCCAGCATGGACAGCACTAACTATGGCTACACCTTC. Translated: CASMDSTNYGYTF.

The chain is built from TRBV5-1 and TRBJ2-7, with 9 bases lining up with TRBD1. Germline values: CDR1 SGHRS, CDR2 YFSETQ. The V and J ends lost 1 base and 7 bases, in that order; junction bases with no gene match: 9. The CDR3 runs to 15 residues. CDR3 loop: CASSLRDRASWEQYF. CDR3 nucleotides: TGCGCCAGCAGCTTGAGGGACAGGGCCAGTTGGGAGCAGTACTTC.

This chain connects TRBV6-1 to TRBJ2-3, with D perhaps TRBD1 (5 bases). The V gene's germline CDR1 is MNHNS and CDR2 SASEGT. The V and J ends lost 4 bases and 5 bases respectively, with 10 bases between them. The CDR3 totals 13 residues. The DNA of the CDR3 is TGTGCCAGCAGTGTGGGGCGAGGAGATACGCAGTATTTT. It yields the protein CASSVGRGDTQYF.

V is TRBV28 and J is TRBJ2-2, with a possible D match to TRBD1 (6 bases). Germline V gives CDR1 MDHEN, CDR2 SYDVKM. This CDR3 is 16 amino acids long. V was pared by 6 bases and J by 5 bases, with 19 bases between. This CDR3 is CASSLSGGAHTGELFF. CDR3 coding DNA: TGTGCCAGCAGCCTTTCTGGGGGCGCGCATACCGGGGAGCTGTTTTTT. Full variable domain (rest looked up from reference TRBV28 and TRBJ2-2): DVKVTQSSRYLVKRTGEKVFLECVQDMDHENMFWYRQDPGLGLRLIYFSYDVKMKEKGDIPEGYSVSREKKERFSLILESASTNQTSMYLCASSLSGGAHTGELFFGEGSRLTVL.